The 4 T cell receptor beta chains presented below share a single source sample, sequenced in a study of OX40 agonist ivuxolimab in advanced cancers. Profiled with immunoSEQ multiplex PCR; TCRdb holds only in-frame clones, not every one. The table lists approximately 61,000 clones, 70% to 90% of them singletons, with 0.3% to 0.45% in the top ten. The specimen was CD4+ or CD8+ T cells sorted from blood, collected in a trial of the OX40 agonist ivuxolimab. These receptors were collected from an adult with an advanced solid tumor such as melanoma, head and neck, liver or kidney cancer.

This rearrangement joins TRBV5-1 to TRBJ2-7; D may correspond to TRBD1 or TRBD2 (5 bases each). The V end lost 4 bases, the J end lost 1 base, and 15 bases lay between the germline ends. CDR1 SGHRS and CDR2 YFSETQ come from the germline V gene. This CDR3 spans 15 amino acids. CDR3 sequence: CASSATGTGSYEQYF. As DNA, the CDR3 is TGCGCCAGCAGCGCCACCGGGACGGGATCCTACGAGCAGTACTTC. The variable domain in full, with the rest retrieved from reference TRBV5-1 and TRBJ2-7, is KAGVTQTPRYLIKTRGQQVTLSCSPISGHRSVSWYQQTPGQGLQFLFEYFSETQRNKGNFPGRFSGRQFSNSRSEMNVSTLELGDSALYLCASSATGTGSYEQYFGPGTRLTVT.

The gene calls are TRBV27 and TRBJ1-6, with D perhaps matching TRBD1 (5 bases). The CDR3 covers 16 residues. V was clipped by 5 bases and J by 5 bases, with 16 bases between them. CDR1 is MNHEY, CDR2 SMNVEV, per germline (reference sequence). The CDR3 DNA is TGTGCCAGCAGTAGGGACGGAGCTCTAAATAATTCACCCCTCCACTTT. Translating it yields CASSRDGALNNSPLHF.

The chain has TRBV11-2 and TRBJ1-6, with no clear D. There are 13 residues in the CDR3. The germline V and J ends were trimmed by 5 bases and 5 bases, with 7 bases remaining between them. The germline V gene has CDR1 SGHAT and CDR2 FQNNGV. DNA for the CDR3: TGTGCCAGCAGCACAATAGATAATTCACCCCTCCACTTT. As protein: CASSTIDNSPLHF.

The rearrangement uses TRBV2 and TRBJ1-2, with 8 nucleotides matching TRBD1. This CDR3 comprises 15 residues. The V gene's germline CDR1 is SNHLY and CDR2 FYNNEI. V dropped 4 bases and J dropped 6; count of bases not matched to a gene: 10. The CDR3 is CASSASRGRADGYTF. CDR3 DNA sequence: TGTGCCAGCAGTGCCAGCAGGGGGCGCGCGGATGGCTACACCTTC.